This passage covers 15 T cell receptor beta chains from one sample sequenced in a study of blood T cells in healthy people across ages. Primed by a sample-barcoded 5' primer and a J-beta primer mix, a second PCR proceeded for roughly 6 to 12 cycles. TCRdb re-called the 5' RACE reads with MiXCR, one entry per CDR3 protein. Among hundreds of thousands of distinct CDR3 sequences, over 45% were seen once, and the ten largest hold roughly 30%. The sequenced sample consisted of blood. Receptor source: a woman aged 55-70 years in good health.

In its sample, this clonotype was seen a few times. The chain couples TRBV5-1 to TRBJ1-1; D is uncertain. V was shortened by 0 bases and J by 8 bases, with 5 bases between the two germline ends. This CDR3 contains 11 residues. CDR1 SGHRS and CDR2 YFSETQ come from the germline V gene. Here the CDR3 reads CASSLAGEAFF. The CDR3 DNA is TGCGCCAGCAGCTTGGCCGGGGAAGCTTTCTTT.

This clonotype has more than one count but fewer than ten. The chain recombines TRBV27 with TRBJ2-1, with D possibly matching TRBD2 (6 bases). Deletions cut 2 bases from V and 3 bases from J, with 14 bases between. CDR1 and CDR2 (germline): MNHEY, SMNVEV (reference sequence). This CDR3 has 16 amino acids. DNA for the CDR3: TGTGCCAGCAGTTTAAGGCTACTAGCAGGCTACAATGAGCAGTTCTTC. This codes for CASSLRLLAGYNEQFF.

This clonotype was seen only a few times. The CDR3 DNA reads TGTGCCAGCCAGACTAGCGGGAGTCCCCACGAGCAGTACTTC. Translating gives CASQTSGSPHEQYF. This sequence joins TRBV6-2 or TRBV6-3 and TRBJ2-7; 12 nucleotides line up with TRBD2. The length of the CDR3 is 14 residues. J gave up 5 bases and V 8 bases, and 7 bases lay outside the gene matches. Germline V lookup: CDR1 MNHEY, CDR2 SVGEGT.

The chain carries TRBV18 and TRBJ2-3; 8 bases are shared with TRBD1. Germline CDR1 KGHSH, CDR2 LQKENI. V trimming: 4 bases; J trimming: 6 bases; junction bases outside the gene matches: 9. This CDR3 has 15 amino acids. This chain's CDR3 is CASSLLTGATDTQYF. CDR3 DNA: TGTGCCAGCTCACTTTTGACAGGGGCCACGGATACGCAGTATTTT.

This CDR3 is CASSLRAGGFLVLTF. The CDR3 DNA sequence: TGTGCCAGCAGTTTAAGGGCGGGAGGCTTTTTAGTCCTGACTTTC. The chain couples TRBV28 to TRBJ2-6, with 8 bases identical to TRBD2. In germline, CDR1 is MDHEN, CDR2 SYDVKM. This CDR3 is built from 15 residues. J gave up 13 bases and V 2 bases, and 10 bases lay outside the gene matches.

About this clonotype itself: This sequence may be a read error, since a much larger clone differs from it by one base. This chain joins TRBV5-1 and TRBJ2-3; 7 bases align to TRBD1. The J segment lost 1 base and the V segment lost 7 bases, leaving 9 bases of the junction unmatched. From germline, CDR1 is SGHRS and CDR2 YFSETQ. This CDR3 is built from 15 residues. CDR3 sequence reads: CASAQGQLGTDTQYF. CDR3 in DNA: TGCGCCAGCGCCCAGGGACAGCTGGGCACAGATACGCAGTATTTT.

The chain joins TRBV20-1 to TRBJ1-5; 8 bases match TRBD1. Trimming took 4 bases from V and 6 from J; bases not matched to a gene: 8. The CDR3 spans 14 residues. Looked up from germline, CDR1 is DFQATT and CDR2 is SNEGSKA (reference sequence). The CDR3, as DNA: TGCAGTGCTATCCCCGGACAGGGAGGTCAGCCCCAGCATTTT. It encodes CSAIPGQGGQPQHF.

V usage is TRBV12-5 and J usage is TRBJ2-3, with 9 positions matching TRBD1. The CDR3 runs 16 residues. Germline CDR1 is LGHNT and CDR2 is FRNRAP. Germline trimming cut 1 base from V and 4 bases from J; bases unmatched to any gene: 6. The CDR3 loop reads CASGLGQGGRADTQYF. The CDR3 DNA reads TGTGCTAGTGGTTTGGGACAGGGGGGTAGGGCAGATACGCAGTATTTT.

CDR3 region: CASSGAGRPTDTQYF. The CDR3 coding sequence is TGTGCCAGCTCGGGGGCAGGGCGACCCACAGATACGCAGTATTTT. This chain connects TRBV28 to TRBJ2-3, with D tentatively TRBD1 or TRBD2 (6 bases each). Trimming shortened V by 8 bases and J by 2 bases, and 17 bases separated the two germline ends. Per germline, CDR1 MDHEN and CDR2 SYDVKM. The CDR3 runs 15 residues.

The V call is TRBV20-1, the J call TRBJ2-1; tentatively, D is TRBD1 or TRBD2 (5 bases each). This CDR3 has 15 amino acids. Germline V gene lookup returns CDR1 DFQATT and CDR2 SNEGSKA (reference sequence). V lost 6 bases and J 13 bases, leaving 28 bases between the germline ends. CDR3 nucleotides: TGCAGTGCACAGAAGACCGGGACGCCTTGGGAGACCCAGTTCTTC. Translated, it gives CSAQKTGTPWETQFF.

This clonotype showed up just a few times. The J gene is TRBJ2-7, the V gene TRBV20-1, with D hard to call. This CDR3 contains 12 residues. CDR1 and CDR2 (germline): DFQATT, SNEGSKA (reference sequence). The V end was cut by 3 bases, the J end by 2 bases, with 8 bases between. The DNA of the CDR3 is TGCAGTGCTAGTCCTGAGCCCTACGAGCAGTACTTC. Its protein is CSASPEPYEQYF.

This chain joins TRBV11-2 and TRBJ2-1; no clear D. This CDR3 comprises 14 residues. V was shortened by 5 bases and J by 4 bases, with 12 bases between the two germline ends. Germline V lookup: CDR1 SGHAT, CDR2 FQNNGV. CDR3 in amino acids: CASSPAHSYNEQFF. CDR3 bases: TGTGCCAGCAGCCCGGCCCATAGTTACAATGAGCAGTTCTTC.

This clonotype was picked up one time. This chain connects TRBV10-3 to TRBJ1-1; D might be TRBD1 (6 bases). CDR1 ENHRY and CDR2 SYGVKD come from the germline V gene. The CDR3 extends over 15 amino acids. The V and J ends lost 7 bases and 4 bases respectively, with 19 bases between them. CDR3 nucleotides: TGTGCCATCACTCCCGCACAGGGTGGAGGCACTGAAGCTTTCTTT. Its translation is CAITPAQGGGTEAFF.

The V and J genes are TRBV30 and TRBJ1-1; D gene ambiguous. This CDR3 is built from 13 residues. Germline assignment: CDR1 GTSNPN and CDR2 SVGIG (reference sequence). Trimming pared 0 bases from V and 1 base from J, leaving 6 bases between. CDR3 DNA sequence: TGTGCCTGGAGTGTACGGGAGAACACTGAAGCTTTCTTT. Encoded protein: CAWSVRENTEAFF. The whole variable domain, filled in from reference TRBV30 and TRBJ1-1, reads SQTIHQWPATLVQPVGSPLSLECTVEGTSNPNLYWYRQAAGRGLQLLFYSVGIGQISSEVPQNLSASRPQDRQFILSSKKLLLSDSGFYLCAWSVRENTEAFFGQGTRLTVV.

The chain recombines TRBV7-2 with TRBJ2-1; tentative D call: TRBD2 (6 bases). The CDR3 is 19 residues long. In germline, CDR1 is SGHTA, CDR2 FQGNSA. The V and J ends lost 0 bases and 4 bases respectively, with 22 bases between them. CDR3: CASSLAPRVGRSLYNEQFF. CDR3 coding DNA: TGTGCCAGCAGCTTAGCGCCCCGGGTCGGGAGAAGCCTGTACAATGAGCAGTTCTTC.